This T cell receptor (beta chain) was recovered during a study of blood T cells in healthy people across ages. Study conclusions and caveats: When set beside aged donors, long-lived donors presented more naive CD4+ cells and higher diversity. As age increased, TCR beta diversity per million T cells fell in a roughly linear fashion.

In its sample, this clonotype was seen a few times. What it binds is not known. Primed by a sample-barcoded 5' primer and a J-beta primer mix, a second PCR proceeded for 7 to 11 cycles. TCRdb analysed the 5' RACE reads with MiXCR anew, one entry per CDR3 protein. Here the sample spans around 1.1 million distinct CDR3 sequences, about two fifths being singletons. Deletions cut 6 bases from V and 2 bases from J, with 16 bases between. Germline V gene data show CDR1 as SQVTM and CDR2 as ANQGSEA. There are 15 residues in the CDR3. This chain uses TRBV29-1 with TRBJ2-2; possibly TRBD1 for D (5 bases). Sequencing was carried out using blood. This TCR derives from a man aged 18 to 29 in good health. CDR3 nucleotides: TGCAGCGTCCATACCCCAGGGTACAACACCGGGGAGCTGTTTTTT. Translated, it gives CSVHTPGYNTGELFF.